The 15 T cell receptor beta chains in this list originate from one sample, sequenced in a study of identical twins. TCRdb called the 5' RACE reads again in MiXCR, with one record for every CDR3 protein. Of about 920,000 distinct CDR3 sequences listed, roughly 12% are singletons. The same specimen was also included in a second study, on yellow fever vaccine responses in identical twins.

Sequenced sample: PBMCs. The receptors come from a woman between 18 and 29 years old in good health.

The V and J genes are TRBV13 and TRBJ2-3; the match to TRBD2 covers 7 bases. This CDR3 has 15 residues. CDR1 is PRHDT and CDR2 is FYEKMQ in the germline V gene (reference sequence). Losses at the gene ends were 5 bases for V and 4 bases for J; bases not matched to a gene: 9. The CDR3 here is CASSPSAGVADTQYF. The CDR3, as DNA: TGTGCCAGCAGCCCGAGTGCGGGAGTGGCAGATACGCAGTATTTT.

This clonotype was found many times. This sequence joins TRBV20-1 and TRBJ2-1; 12 bases map to TRBD2. With 0 bases clipped from V and 6 bases from J, the junction kept 6 bases outside the gene matches. This CDR3 spans 16 amino acids. Germline CDR1 and CDR2: DFQATT and SNEGSKA (reference sequence). CDR3 in amino acids: CSARDRRLAGVNEQFF. The DNA of the CDR3 is TGCAGTGCTAGAGATCGGCGACTAGCGGGAGTCAATGAGCAGTTCTTC.

This clonotype came up a few times. This rearrangement joins TRBV5-5 to TRBJ2-7; D is possibly TRBD1 or TRBD2 (5 bases each). In germline, CDR1 is SGHKS, CDR2 YYEKEE (reference sequence). The V end lost 1 base, the J end lost 2 bases, and 13 bases lay between the germline ends. This CDR3 is 15 amino acids long. DNA for the CDR3: TGTGCCAGCAGCTTGCCCGGGGCTAACACCTACGAGCAGTACGTC. Its translation is CASSLPGANTYEQYV.

V and J are TRBV6-1 and TRBJ2-5; 10 bases are a match to TRBD2. Germline V CDR1 and CDR2: MNHNS, SASEGT. The CDR3 extends over 15 amino acids. V was clipped by 6 bases and J by 2 bases; unmatched bases: 6. As DNA, the CDR3 is TGTGCCAGCAGACACTTGACTAGCGGGCAAGAGACCCAGTACTTC. It encodes CASRHLTSGQETQYF.

This clonotype was counted at least ten times. V is TRBV7-8 and J is TRBJ2-1, with 10 bases aligning to TRBD2. The germline CDR1 and CDR2 sequences are SGHVS and FQNEAQ. The CDR3 length is 18 residues. V shed 2 bases and J 6 bases; nucleotides not matched to a gene: 13. CDR3 sequence (DNA): TGTGCCAGCAGCTTACTTTCTAGCGGGAGTATAATCGGCAATGAGCAGTTCTTC. It encodes CASSLLSSGSIIGNEQFF. The full variable domain, completed using reference TRBV7-8 and TRBJ2-1, is GAGVSQSPRYKVAKRGQDVALRCDPISGHVSLFWYQQALGQGPEFLTYFQNEAQLDKSGLPSDRFFAERPEGSVSTLKIQRTQQEDSAVYLCASSLLSSGSIIGNEQFFGPGTRLTVL.

Only a few counts were recorded for this clonotype. V is TRBV10-3 and J is TRBJ2-7; D possibly matches TRBD1 or TRBD2 (5 bases each). V dropped 5 bases and J dropped 2 bases, with 7 bases sitting between them. The CDR3 covers 12 residues. From germline, CDR1 is ENHRY and CDR2 SYGVKD. In nucleotides, the CDR3 is TGTGCCATCAGTCAGGGACCCTACGAGCAGTACTTC. It is translated as CAISQGPYEQYF.

The chain carries TRBV27 and TRBJ2-7, with 8 bases aligning to TRBD2. This CDR3 has 15 residues. The V and J ends lost 4 bases and 2 bases, in that order; junction bases with no gene match: 7. The germline V gene has CDR1 MNHEY and CDR2 SMNVEV (reference sequence). The CDR3 DNA reads as TGTGCCAGCAGTTATCGGGAGGGCCATCCCTACGAGCAGTACTTC. Protein sequence: CASSYREGHPYEQYF.

This clonotype has just a few counts. The chain is built from TRBV14 and TRBJ2-1, with D hard to call. The CDR3 contains 15 residues. Germline assignment: CDR1 SGHDN and CDR2 FVKESK. V lost 0 bases and J 2 bases, leaving 8 bases between the germline ends. CDR3 protein: CASSQDPFAYNEQFF. The CDR3 DNA reads as TGTGCCAGCAGCCAAGACCCTTTCGCCTACAATGAGCAGTTCTTC.

This clonotype was observed a few times. The chain has TRBV4-1 and TRBJ1-4, with 9 bases fitting TRBD1. The CDR3 covers 15 residues. V dropped 3 bases and J dropped 4; count of bases not matched to a gene: 3. CDR1 and CDR2 from the germline V gene are MGHRA and YSYEKL. The CDR3 nucleotides are TGCGCCAGCAGCCAGACAGGGGGAGGTAATGAAAAACTGTTTTTT. Translation: CASSQTGGGNEKLFF.

This clonotype was seen only a few times. V is TRBV12-3 or TRBV12-4 and J is TRBJ1-1; no clear D gene. This CDR3 spans 15 amino acids. Trimming took 4 bases from V and 2 from J, leaving 14 bases between them. The CDR3 spells CASSYRGLTNTEAFF. CDR3 bases: TGTGCCAGCAGTTATCGAGGACTGACAAACACTGAAGCTTTCTTT.

In its sample, this clonotype was seen a few times. The rearrangement uses TRBV9 and TRBJ2-2, with D possibly being TRBD2 (6 bases). This CDR3 region has 16 residues. V lost 1 base to trimming and J lost 3 bases, with 13 bases between them. Germline V lookup: CDR1 SGDLS, CDR2 YYNGEE. In DNA, the CDR3 is TGTGCCAGCAGCGTATCGGGAGTAGCCTACACCGGGGAGCTGTTTTTT. This encodes CASSVSGVAYTGELFF.

This rearrangement joins TRBV29-1 to TRBJ1-2, with D possibly matching TRBD1 (5 bases). The CDR3 spans 13 residues. V gave up 3 bases and J gave up 4 bases, with 12 bases separating them. Germline V lookup: CDR1 SQVTM, CDR2 ANQGSEA. CDR3 in amino acids: CSVDPRDAYGYTF. As DNA, the CDR3 is TGCAGCGTTGACCCCAGGGATGCCTATGGCTACACCTTC.

In its sample, this clonotype was seen a few times. The chain uses TRBV14 and TRBJ1-2, with D possibly being TRBD1 (5 bases). V lost 2 bases and J 8 bases, leaving 21 bases between the germline ends. Germline V gene lookup returns CDR1 SGHDN and CDR2 FVKESK. This CDR3 contains 16 residues. DNA for the CDR3: TGTGCCAGCAGCCAACGTCGGGGACTCCGGGGGATAGGCTACACCTTC. This translates into CASSQRRGLRGIGYTF. Full variable domain (remainder filled in from reference TRBV14 and TRBJ1-2): EAGVTQFPSHSVIEKGQTVTLRCDPISGHDNLYWYRRVMGKEIKFLLHFVKESKQDESGMPNNRFLAERTGGTYSTLKVQPAELEDSGVYFCASSQRRGLRGIGYTFGSGTRLTVV.

This clonotype appeared a few times. The chain uses TRBV5-5 and TRBJ2-3; the D gene is possibly TRBD2 (6 bases). CDR1 and CDR2 (germline): SGHKS, YYEKEE (reference sequence). Trimming removed 0 bases at V and 5 bases at J, with 16 bases between. The length of the CDR3 is 16 residues. The CDR3 sequence is CASSLGPKGGEDTQYF. CDR3 DNA sequence: TGTGCCAGCAGCTTGGGTCCCAAAGGAGGGGAAGATACGCAGTATTTT.

This clonotype was counted a few times. The chain links TRBV3-1 to TRBJ1-1; tentatively, D is TRBD1 (6 bases). V shed 4 bases and J shed 7 bases, with 10 bases lying between them. The CDR3 runs to 12 residues. CDR1 LGHDT and CDR2 YNNKEL come from the germline V gene (reference sequence). The CDR3 loop is CASSRVTGEAFF. CDR3 DNA sequence: TGTGCCAGCAGCCGAGTGACAGGTGAAGCTTTCTTT.